These 21 T cell receptor beta chains were all obtained from the same sample, sequenced in a study of blood T cell repertoires in COVID-19. Profiled with immunoSEQ multiplex PCR; TCRdb holds only in-frame clones, not every one. The sample lists just under 45,000 clones; 85% to 90% were seen once. The sample comprised peripheral blood. Receptors originate from a man between 40 and 49 years old with COVID-19, enrolled during active disease.

The chain joins TRBV24-1 to TRBJ2-2; 7 bases align to TRBD1. The CDR3 covers 14 residues. Trimming at V came to 4 bases and at J to 8 bases, leaving 6 bases not matched to a gene. CDR1 is KGHDR, CDR2 SFDVKD, per germline. CDR3 region: CATSETTGRGELFF. The CDR3 DNA is TGTGCCACCAGTGAGACGACAGGGAGAGGGGAGCTGTTTTTT.

V is TRBV19 and J is TRBJ2-7, with D hard to call. Germline V gene lookup returns CDR1 LNHDA and CDR2 SQIVND (reference sequence). The V end lost 1 base, the J end lost 2 bases, and 6 bases lay between the germline ends. This CDR3 has 13 amino acids. Here the CDR3 reads CASSIGETYEQYF. The DNA for the CDR3 is TGTGCCAGTAGTATAGGTGAGACCTACGAGCAGTACTTC.

This clone was found once. The chain uses TRBV18 and TRBJ2-1; 9 bases align to TRBD2. Germline-derived CDR1 and CDR2 are KGHSH and LQKENI. CDR3 size: 15 residues. With V trimmed by 3 bases and J by 8 bases, 8 bases remained unmatched. CDR3 nucleotide sequence: TGTGCCAGCTCACCCCTCGGGACTAGCAGGGATGAGCAGTTCTTC. Encoded protein: CASSPLGTSRDEQFF.

The CDR3 region is CASSQTGGGIQYF. The CDR3 nucleotides read TGTGCCAGCAGCCAAACGGGAGGAGGCATTCAGTACTTC. The V and J genes are TRBV7-9 and TRBJ2-4, with TRBD2 identical over 7 bases. The CDR3 contains 13 residues. With V trimmed by 5 bases and J by 9 bases, 7 bases remained unmatched. Germline V CDR1 and CDR2: SEHNR, FQNEAQ (reference sequence).

V gene TRBV7-9 combines with J gene TRBJ1-2, with 9 bases matching TRBD1. Germline CDR1 is SEHNR and CDR2 is FQNEAQ (reference sequence). V lost 5 bases, J lost 4 bases, and 11 bases stayed unmatched. This CDR3 region has 16 residues. As DNA, the CDR3 is TGTGCCAGCAGCCGAATACAGGGGGCGCGGAGCTATGGCTACACCTTC. It encodes CASSRIQGARSYGYTF.

The CDR3 reads CASSLHGEMAYEQYF. CDR3 coding DNA: TGTGCCAGCAGCTTACACGGGGAGATGGCCTACGAGCAGTACTTC. The gene calls are TRBV13 and TRBJ2-7; D perhaps matches TRBD2 (5 bases). Trimming took 2 bases from V and 2 from J, leaving 13 bases between them. From germline, CDR1 is PRHDT and CDR2 FYEKMQ (reference sequence). The CDR3 is 15 amino acids.

The chain carries TRBV2 and TRBJ2-7; the D gene is possibly TRBD1 (5 bases). There are 15 residues in the CDR3. V lost 3 bases, J lost 3 bases, and 15 bases lay in between. CDR1 is SNHLY, CDR2 FYNNEI, per germline. The CDR3 nucleotides are TGTGCCAGCAGTGAGGCACGACAGAACCTCTACGAGCAGTACTTC. This translates into CASSEARQNLYEQYF.

The chain joins TRBV10-1 to TRBJ2-7; TRBD1 agrees at 10 bases. The CDR3 covers 15 residues. Germline V gives CDR1 WNHNN, CDR2 SYGVQD (reference sequence). The J segment lost 4 bases and the V segment lost 6 bases, leaving 9 bases of the junction unmatched. The CDR3: CASSGGSGQGYEQYF. CDR3 nucleotides: TGCGCCAGCAGCGGCGGTTCGGGACAGGGGTACGAGCAGTACTTC.

The CDR3 coding sequence is TGCGCCAGCAGCCAAGTCCCTTTCGGGACAGGGGTACTTGAACTGTTTTTT. It is translated as CASSQVPFGTGVLELFF. The V and J genes are TRBV4-1 and TRBJ1-4; 10 bases line up with TRBD1. The CDR3 runs to 17 residues. Germline V CDR1 and CDR2: MGHRA, YSYEKL. V dropped 1 base and J dropped 12; count of bases not matched to a gene: 14.

The chain links TRBV28 to TRBJ2-3, with D unresolved. Germline CDR1 reads MDHEN; CDR2 reads SYDVKM. The CDR3 extends over 12 amino acids. V was clipped by 2 bases and J by 7 bases, with 7 bases between them. The CDR3 loop reads CASSLKHHTQYF. CDR3 sequence (DNA): TGTGCCAGCAGTTTAAAGCACCATACGCAGTATTTT.

The rearrangement links TRBV5-1 to TRBJ2-7; 7 bases fit TRBD1. With 4 bases clipped from V and 0 bases from J, the junction kept 7 bases outside the gene matches. The CDR3 runs to 15 residues. The germline gives CDR1 SGHRS, CDR2 YFSETQ. CDR3 in DNA: TGCGCCAGCAGCCTAGGACAGGACCCCTCCTACGAGCAGTACTTC. This gives the protein CASSLGQDPSYEQYF. The full variable domain, completed using reference TRBV5-1 and TRBJ2-7, is KAGVTQTPRYLIKTRGQQVTLSCSPISGHRSVSWYQQTPGQGLQFLFEYFSETQRNKGNFPGRFSGRQFSNSRSEMNVSTLELGDSALYLCASSLGQDPSYEQYFGPGTRLTVT.

The chain joins TRBV6-6 to TRBJ2-1; D remains ambiguous. CDR1 MNHNY and CDR2 SVGAGI come from the germline V gene (reference sequence). V lost 5 bases and J lost 8, with 13 bases in between. The CDR3 is made up of 13 amino acids. The CDR3 here is CASSTSSGYEQFF. In nucleotides, the CDR3 is TGTGCCAGCAGTACCTCTTCCGGGTATGAGCAGTTCTTC.

The rearrangement joins TRBV21-1 to TRBJ1-5. TRBV21-1 is labeled a pseudogene. This CDR3 has 16 amino acids. DNA of the CDR3: TGTGCCAGCAGTCCTCAGCGATTCGGATGCAATCAGCCCCAGCATTTT. It translates to CASSPQRFGCNQPQHF.

The V call is TRBV5-6, the J call TRBJ2-2; D remains ambiguous. V was trimmed by 5 bases and J by 3 bases, leaving 14 bases between them. Germline CDR1 reads SGHDT; CDR2 reads YYEEEE. This CDR3 is 15 amino acids long. CDR3 bases: TGTGCCAGCAGTCAAGGCCTAGGTTACACCGGGGAGCTGTTTTTT. Translating gives CASSQGLGYTGELFF.

The CDR3 is CASSFGDSYGYTF. DNA for the CDR3: TGTGCCAGCAGTTTCGGGGACAGCTATGGCTACACCTTC. This chain connects TRBV6-5 to TRBJ1-2, with 7 nucleotides matching TRBD1. This CDR3 is built from 13 residues. Germline V gene sequence: CDR1 MNHEY, CDR2 SVGAGI. The V gene end was trimmed by 4 bases and the J gene end by 4 bases; junction bases not matched to a gene: 3.

This chain uses TRBV15 with TRBJ2-7; tentative D call: TRBD2 (6 bases). CDR1 is LNHNV and CDR2 is YYDKDF in the germline V gene (reference sequence). The CDR3 sequence is 16 residues long. V lost 3 bases to trimming and J lost 5 bases, with 20 bases between them. CDR3 loop: CATSRRVTGAVNEQYF. Written as DNA, the CDR3 is TGTGCCACCAGCAGGCGGGTCACGGGAGCGGTAAACGAGCAGTACTTC.

This rearrangement joins TRBV9 to TRBJ1-1; no firm D call. The CDR3 covers 13 residues. Germline values: CDR1 SGDLS, CDR2 YYNGEE. Trimming took 6 bases from V and 7 from J, leaving 16 bases between them. DNA of the CDR3: TGTGCCAGCAACCCGAGCGGTGGCGTTGAAGCTTTCTTT. Translation: CASNPSGGVEAFF.

The J gene is TRBJ1-3, the V gene TRBV7-6, with D hard to call. The CDR3 is 13 amino acids. Trimming shortened V by 5 bases and J by 2 bases, and 7 bases separated the two germline ends. Germline CDR1 and CDR2: SGHVS and FNYEAQ. The CDR3 here is CASSVWPGNTIYF. CDR3 coding DNA: TGTGCCAGCAGCGTTTGGCCTGGAAACACCATATATTTT.

The chain links TRBV21-1 to TRBJ2-2; the D segment call TRBD2 is taken from the table without a DNA check. TRBV21-1 is a pseudogene segment. This CDR3 is built from 13 residues. The CDR3 spells CASNTLNTGELFF. Here the CDR3 DNA reads TGTGCCAGCAATACCCTAAACACCGGGGAGCTGTTTTTT.

This sequence joins TRBV5-1 and TRBJ1-1; TRBD1 matches at 8 bases. Germline V gene lookup returns CDR1 SGHRS and CDR2 YFSETQ. The V gene end was trimmed by 2 bases and the J gene end by 2 bases; junction bases not matched to a gene: 14. This CDR3 contains 18 residues. The CDR3 reads CASSFGQGGLYTNTEAFF. The DNA for the CDR3 is TGCGCCAGCAGCTTCGGACAGGGAGGTTTGTATACAAACACTGAAGCTTTCTTT.

The chain recombines TRBV29-1 with TRBJ1-4; D is uncertain. The germline V gene encodes CDR1 SQVTM and CDR2 ANQGSEA. There are 19 residues in the CDR3. Trimming left V 3 bases short and J 0 bases short, with 23 bases between. The CDR3 spells CSVDPGGLLRNSTNEKLFF. The CDR3 DNA sequence: TGCAGCGTTGACCCCGGAGGCTTATTAAGGAACTCAACTAATGAAAAACTGTTTTTT.